This T cell receptor (beta chain) was observed in a study of PD-L1 blockade in urothelial cancer. About the study: Patients started atezolizumab around 2014, 1,200 mg intravenously every 3 weeks. Once treatment had started, blood was analyzed at 3 weeks (second dose) and again at 6 weeks. The study recovered a median of around 140,000 T cells per blood sample.

Time point denoted: peripheral blood 6 weeks after treatment start. Method: immunoSEQ multiplex PCR; TCRdb's copy keeps in-frame clones and lacks some. This table holds tens of thousands of clones, 91% found once. The sequence was collected from a man in his 70s with urothelial cancer. The material sequenced was PBMCs, taken around atezolizumab (anti-PD-L1) treatment.

The CDR3 region has the DNA TGTGCCAGCTTGGCTAGCGTACAAGAGACCCAGTACTTC. It yields the protein CASLASVQETQYF. The V and J genes are TRBV18 and TRBJ2-5, with D perhaps TRBD2 (6 bases). CDR1 is KGHSH and CDR2 is LQKENI in the germline V gene. This CDR3 is 13 amino acids long. The ends were cut back, 7 bases at V and 2 bases at J, with 11 bases in the middle.